The TCR beta chain under discussion was sequenced for a study of OX40 agonist ivuxolimab in advanced cancers. Study in general: Prior checkpoint blockade (anti-PD-1, anti-PD-L1 or anti-CTLA-4) was permitted; about 40% had it. General study results and limits: Relative to CD4+, CD8+ T cells held more expanded clones on average. The study found among the lowest clonal expansion in partial responders at 0.1-3.0 mg/kg.

The germline V gene encodes CDR1 MNHEY and CDR2 SVGAGI. The CDR3 extends over 12 amino acids. The V and J ends lost 1 base and 9 bases respectively, with 7 bases between them. Sequencing used immunoSEQ multiplex PCR; TCRdb keeps in-frame clones, though not all of them. Of 96,000 or so clones listed, around 90% are singletons. Remarks on this clone: What it binds is unknown.

The specimen was CD4+ or CD8+ T cells sorted from blood, collected in a trial of the OX40 agonist ivuxolimab. This sequence originates from an adult with an advanced solid tumor such as melanoma, head and neck, liver or kidney cancer. The J gene is TRBJ2-1, the V gene TRBV6-5; a possible D gene is TRBD1 (6 bases). Here the CDR3 DNA reads TGTGCCAGCAGTTACTTAGGGGGTGAGCAGTTCTTC. It encodes CASSYLGGEQFF.